These 12 T cell receptor beta chains were all obtained from the same sample, sequenced in a study of regulatory T cells in long-lasting Graves disease. Time point given: persistent/refractory GD, antithyroid drugs over 5 years with positive TRAb. The TCR library used RNA extracted from PBMCs. Assembly of TCR beta libraries relied on iRepertoire HTBI primers together with Arm-PCR of CDR3 regions. Each CDR3 protein is one row after TCRdb ran MiXCR on the multiplex PCR reads. The top ten clones hold roughly 30% of a sample with 400,000 or so distinct CDR3 sequences, roughly a quarter of them seen once. Here the sequenced sample was peripheral blood mononuclear cells (PBMCs), taken when the disease was refractory, from a patient treated with antithyroid drugs. All receptors come from a female donor with Graves disease.

The chain uses TRBV13 and TRBJ2-2; D is perhaps TRBD1 (6 bases). The CDR3 has 13 residues. Trimming removed 4 bases from V and 4 bases from J, with 7 bases in between. Germline V gene lookup returns CDR1 PRHDT and CDR2 FYEKMQ (reference sequence). The CDR3: CASSWGPTGELFF. The CDR3 region has the DNA TGTGCCAGCAGCTGGGGGCCCACCGGGGAGCTGTTTTTT. Drawing the rest from reference TRBV13 and TRBJ2-2, the complete variable domain is AAGVIQSPRHLIKEKRETATLKCYPIPRHDTVYWYQQGPGQDPQFLISFYEKMQSDKGSIPDRFSAQQFSDYHSELNMSSLELGDSALYFCASSWGPTGELFFGEGSRLTVL.

This clonotype was counted many times. This sequence joins TRBV11-1 and TRBJ2-5; D not resolved. This CDR3 is built from 14 residues. V was cut by 5 bases and J by 5 bases, with 15 bases left in between. CDR1 is SGHAT and CDR2 is FQDESV in the germline V gene (reference sequence). The CDR3 coding sequence is TGTGCCAGCAGCGGCAACCGGATGTCGGAGACCCAGTACTTC. Translated: CASSGNRMSETQYF.

The V call is TRBV9, the J call TRBJ2-3, with 9 bases aligning to TRBD1. The V and J ends lost 0 bases and 3 bases, in that order; junction bases with no gene match: 2. Germline V gene data show CDR1 as SGDLS and CDR2 as YYNGEE. The CDR3 covers 15 residues. CDR3 nucleotide sequence: TGTGCCAGCAGCGTAGTCGGACAGGGGACAGATACGCAGTATTTT. Its translation: CASSVVGQGTDTQYF.

Ten or more counts support this clonotype. The chain combines TRBV19 with TRBJ1-2; possible D gene TRBD1, 5 bases. Germline CDR1 and CDR2: LNHDA and SQIVND (reference sequence). V was pared by 3 bases and J by 1 base, with 6 bases between. The length of the CDR3 is 13 residues. In DNA form, the CDR3 reads TGTGCCAGTAGTATGGGGGTTAACTATGGCTACACCTTC. This translates into CASSMGVNYGYTF.

This clonotype was seen at least ten times. The rearrangement uses TRBV20-1 and TRBJ1-4; TRBD1 might be the D (5 bases). CDR3 size: 15 residues. Germline V gives CDR1 DFQATT, CDR2 SNEGSKA (reference sequence). V lost 4 bases, J lost 5 bases, and 17 bases lay in between. The CDR3 sequence is CSAKQHKGLNEKLFF. CDR3 DNA sequence: TGCAGTGCTAAACAGCATAAGGGACTAAATGAAAAACTGTTTTTT.

The chain combines TRBV7-2 with TRBJ2-5; 8 bases line up with TRBD2. Per germline, CDR1 SGHTA and CDR2 FQGNSA. CDR3 size: 15 residues. The trim removed 6 bases at V and 4 bases at J, leaving 10 bases unmatched. The CDR3 DNA is TGTGCCAGCAGACTAGATAGCGGGAATCGAGAGACCCAGTACTTC. This sequence encodes CASRLDSGNRETQYF.

This clonotype appeared many times. The genes are TRBV27 and TRBJ2-7; D tentatively reads TRBD1 or TRBD2 (5 bases each). V dropped 4 bases and J dropped 6 bases, with 22 bases sitting between them. Germline V gives CDR1 MNHEY, CDR2 SMNVEV (reference sequence). This CDR3 spans 16 amino acids. The CDR3 DNA follows: TGTGCCAGCAGTTCACCGGGACCGCTAATGAGGGGCGAGCAGTACTTC. It codes for CASSSPGPLMRGEQYF.

The chain employs TRBV30 and TRBJ2-2; the D gene is possibly TRBD1 (6 bases). This CDR3 contains 13 residues. CDR1 and CDR2 (germline): GTSNPN, SVGIG (reference sequence). V lost 4 bases, J lost 2 bases, and 8 bases lay in between. The CDR3 loop is CAWTGDNTGELFF. The CDR3 DNA is TGTGCCTGGACAGGGGACAACACCGGGGAGCTGTTTTTT. Complete variable domain (other parts from reference TRBV30 and TRBJ2-2): SQTIHQWPATLVQPVGSPLSLECTVEGTSNPNLYWYRQAAGRGLQLLFYSVGIGQISSEVPQNLSASRPQDRQFILSSKKLLLSDSGFYLCAWTGDNTGELFFGEGSRLTVL.

This clonotype was seen repeatedly, ten times or more. A read error may be the cause here, since a much bigger clone is one base away. The CDR3 nucleotides are TGTGCCCGCAGTTCAAGGGTAGCTGAAGCTTTCTTT. Translating gives CARSSRVAEAFF. V and J are TRBV12-3 or TRBV12-4 and TRBJ1-1, with unresolved D. CDR3 size: 12 residues.

This clonotype was found many times. The rearrangement links TRBV12-3 or TRBV12-4 to TRBJ1-4; unclear D gene. The CDR3 contains 13 residues. Trimming took off 7 bases at V and 6 bases at J, with 12 bases between the two ends. CDR3 sequence reads: CASTIKEDEKLFF. DNA for the CDR3: TGTGCCAGCACCATCAAGGAGGATGAAAAACTGTTTTTT.

The chain couples TRBV9 to TRBJ2-7, with a weak D call TRBD1 (5 bases). The germline V and J ends were trimmed by 4 bases and 2 bases, with 16 bases remaining between them. CDR1 and CDR2 (germline): SGDLS, YYNGEE. The CDR3 runs 15 residues. In DNA form, the CDR3 reads TGTGCCAGCAGCCCAGGGCCAGCGCAACCCTACGAGCAGTACTTC. Translating it yields CASSPGPAQPYEQYF.

The chain employs TRBV28 and TRBJ1-1; 8 positions agree with TRBD1. Germline V gene lookup returns CDR1 MDHEN and CDR2 SYDVKM. CDR3 length: 14 amino acids. The trim removed 6 bases at V and 7 bases at J, leaving 10 bases unmatched. CDR3 nucleotides: TGTGCCAGCAGCTTAACGCGGACAGGGCATGAAGCTTTCTTT. Translating it yields CASSLTRTGHEAFF.